This TCR beta chain is drawn from a study of blood T cell repertoires in COVID-19. Study summary: Whether acute or convalescent, the COVID-19 samples came from the United States, Italy and Spain. The cDNA or gDNA used as material had been derived from T cells, B-cell-depleted T cells, or PBMCs.

The table came from immunoSEQ multiplex PCR; TCRdb's copy has only in-frame clones and leaves some out. The table lists around 78,000 clones, more than 75% of them singletons. Germline V lookup: CDR1 MGHRA, CDR2 YSYEKL. V lost 4 bases and J lost 4, with 10 bases in between. CDR3 length: 13 amino acids. The sequence derives from a woman aged 60-70 years with acute or convalescent COVID-19. Sample: peripheral blood. The V gene is TRBV4-1, the J gene TRBJ1-2; D remains ambiguous. The CDR3 is CASSLHITYGYTF. CDR3 in DNA: TGCGCCAGCAGCCTCCACATCACCTATGGCTACACCTTC.